This T cell receptor (beta chain) stems from a study of human T cells and chemical hapten exposure. The CDR3 length is 17 residues. Trimming left V 0 bases short and J 4 bases short, with 17 bases between. Per germline, CDR1 SGDLS and CDR2 YYNGEE. Study-level results: Once DPC sensitization occurred, TCRs above 1 in 1000 frequency showed no change.

For the library, individual cDNA molecules each received unique molecular identifiers. As handled by the study authors: A per-sample median of around 100,000 TCRs was observed, with counts ranging from about 20,000 to 750,000. One entry per CDR3 protein results from TCRdb running MiXCR on the 5' RACE reads. The V and J calls were determined by TCRdb, not by the authors. The data contain around 140,000 distinct CDR3 sequences, over 3.5% of them singletons. This clonotype has a count of ten or more. Antigen unknown. The total RNA was obtained from whole blood that was not fractionated. The V and J genes are TRBV9 and TRBJ2-1; possible D gene TRBD2, 6 bases. The TCR was taken from a female donor in good health. The CDR3 nucleotides read TGTGCCAGCAGCGTAGAAATGGAGGGAGGAAGATACAATGAGCAGTTCTTC. Its protein product is CASSVEMEGGRYNEQFF. Combining the CDR3 with reference TRBV9 and TRBJ2-1 gives the whole variable domain DSGVTQTPKHLITATGQRVTLRCSPRSGDLSVYWYQQSLDQGLQFLIQYYNGEERAKGNILERFSAQQFPDLHSELNLSSLELGDSALYFCASSVEMEGGRYNEQFFGPGTRLTVL.